The clone carrying this T cell receptor beta chain showed up just a few times. Its antigen is currently unknown. Via CD45RO/CCR7/CD25/CD127/CD95/CD27, cells of the CD4+ naive, central memory, regulatory and stem cell-like memory subsets were sorted. Sequenced material consisted of expressed TCRB transcripts (all of the isolated RNA was reverse transcribed). TCRdb's copy holds only in-frame clones and misses some; the assay was immunoSEQ multiplex PCR. In the table there are approximately 250,000 clones, around 10% of which are singletons. The CDR3 consists of 12 residues. Germline lookup yields CDR1 SGHVS and CDR2 FNYEAQ. Trimming shortened V by 6 bases and J by 5 bases, and 11 bases separated the two germline ends. This record comes from a study of beta chain features in type 1 diabetes. Study outcomes and limitations: Whether HLA type influences TCRB rearrangement remained unresolved here. Patients with Type 1 diabetes showed moderately but significantly shorter TCRB CDR3s in all four CD4+ subsets.

This receptor was taken from a woman between 18 and 29 years old in good health. The V and J genes are TRBV7-6 and TRBJ2-7, with D perhaps TRBD1 (6 bases). Sequenced sample: naive CD4+ T cells from blood. CDR3: CASSWGLDEQYF. The CDR3 bases are TGTGCCAGCAGTTGGGGGCTCGACGAGCAGTACTTC. Drawing the rest from reference TRBV7-6 and TRBJ2-7, the complete variable domain is GAGVSQSPRYKVTKRGQDVALRCDPISGHVSLYWYRQALGQGPEFLTYFNYEAQQDKSGLPNDRFSAERPEGSISTLTIQRTEQRDSAMYRCASSWGLDEQYFGPGTRLTVT.